These 22 T cell receptor beta chains were sequenced from one sample in a study of OX40 agonist ivuxolimab in advanced cancers. Receptor amplification or capture employed the immunoSEQ multiplex PCR assay. The table comes from immuneACCESS by way of TCRdb, which keeps in-frame sequences with V and J called. Part of the clones is missing from these tables; in studies checked, under half for an unresolved V gene and the rest for unknown reasons. The sample yields approximately 65,000 clones; 92% were counted once. The ten largest clones take up approximately 0.64% of the sample. The starting material was CD4+ or CD8+ T cells sorted from blood, obtained in a trial of the OX40 agonist ivuxolimab. The receptors here all came from an adult with an advanced solid tumor such as melanoma, head and neck, liver or kidney cancer.

This clone has more than one count but fewer than ten. The V and J genes are TRBV6-6 and TRBJ1-2, with 7 bases matching TRBD1. The CDR3 loop spans 12 amino acids. Trimming at V came to 8 bases and at J to 8 bases, leaving 8 bases not matched to a gene. Germline V lookup: CDR1 MNHNY, CDR2 SVGAGI (reference sequence). The CDR3 region is CASDRVSGGYTF. CDR3 in DNA: TGTGCCAGCGACAGGGTAAGCGGCGGCTACACCTTC.

The J gene is TRBJ1-2, the V gene TRBV6-5; possibly TRBD1 for D (5 bases). The germline V gene encodes CDR1 MNHEY and CDR2 SVGAGI. The CDR3 has 14 amino acids. Trimming took off 0 bases at V and 7 bases at J, with 12 bases between the two ends. CDR3 bases: TGTGCCAGCAGTTACTCCGGGACGGCAAGTGGCTACACCTTC. Encoded protein: CASSYSGTASGYTF.

The CDR3 loop reads CASGQGASRGTEAFF. The CDR3 DNA reads as TGTGCCAGCGGACAGGGGGCGTCGAGGGGCACTGAAGCTTTCTTT. This chain joins TRBV10-3 and TRBJ1-1, with TRBD1 matching 11 bases. The CDR3 length is 15 residues. Germline V gives CDR1 ENHRY, CDR2 SYGVKD. Trimming at V came to 10 bases and at J to 4 bases, leaving 11 bases not matched to a gene.

The chain is built from TRBV5-1 and TRBJ2-5; no clear D. The CDR3 is made up of 17 amino acids. The germline CDR1 and CDR2 sequences are SGHRS and YFSETQ. The V gene lost 1 base and the J gene lost 2 bases, with 18 bases spanning the gap. The CDR3 is CASSLNPKGALQETQYF. The CDR3 bases are TGCGCCAGCAGCTTGAATCCGAAGGGCGCCCTACAAGAGACCCAGTACTTC.

The rearrangement joins TRBV10-3 to TRBJ2-2, with 8 positions matching TRBD2. Per germline, CDR1 ENHRY and CDR2 SYGVKD. The V gene end was trimmed by 7 bases and the J gene end by 7 bases; junction bases not matched to a gene: 8. CDR3 size: 14 residues. The DNA for the CDR3 is TGTGCCATCAAGGCGGGACTAGACAACGGGGAGCTGTTTTTT. Translated, it gives CAIKAGLDNGELFF.

The rearrangement links TRBV2 to TRBJ1-1; 8 bases match TRBD1. CDR1 and CDR2 from the germline V gene are SNHLY and FYNNEI. The CDR3 runs 16 residues. V gave up 6 bases and J gave up 0 bases; unmatched junction bases: 9. CDR3 sequence reads: CASRERTGKMNTEAFF. CDR3 nucleotides: TGTGCCAGCAGGGAGAGGACAGGGAAGATGAACACTGAAGCTTTCTTT.

This sequence joins TRBV7-3 and TRBJ1-2; D is perhaps TRBD1 (5 bases). The ends were cut back, 2 bases at V and 4 bases at J, with 8 bases in the middle. CDR3 length equals 13 residues. From germline, CDR1 is SGHTA and CDR2 FQGTGA. The CDR3 bases are TGTGCCAGCAGCTTAGAGGGGACCTATGGCTACACCTTC. This translates into CASSLEGTYGYTF.

This chain joins TRBV20-1 and TRBJ2-1; D call uncertain. Trimming left V 0 bases short and J 9 bases short, with 3 bases between. CDR3 size: 10 residues. The V gene's germline CDR1 is DFQATT and CDR2 SNEGSKA (reference sequence). CDR3 nucleotide sequence: TGCAGTGCTAGAGATCTTGAGCAGTTCTTC. Its translation: CSARDLEQFF.

The chain is built from TRBV7-2 and TRBJ2-3; possibly TRBD2 for D (5 bases). CDR1 and CDR2 (germline): SGHTA, FQGNSA. V dropped 1 base and J dropped 5 bases, with 7 bases sitting between them. This CDR3 spans 13 amino acids. The CDR3 region has the DNA TGTGCCAGCAGCTTAGTCCGGGAAGATACGCAGTATTTT. It specifies CASSLVREDTQYF.

This chain connects TRBV5-1 to TRBJ2-7, with TRBD2 identical over 7 bases. The CDR3 contains 16 residues. V shed 0 bases and J 6 bases; nucleotides not matched to a gene: 12. Germline-derived CDR1 and CDR2 are SGHRS and YFSETQ. The chain's CDR3 is CASSLEVPISGVEQYF. The CDR3, as DNA: TGCGCCAGCAGCTTGGAGGTTCCTATCAGCGGGGTCGAGCAGTACTTC.

V gene TRBV30 combines with J gene TRBJ1-1; tentative D call: TRBD1 (6 bases). The CDR3 length is 14 residues. Germline lookup yields CDR1 GTSNPN and CDR2 SVGIG (reference sequence). Trimming pared 0 bases from V and 1 base from J, leaving 9 bases between. The CDR3 nucleotides read TGTGCCTGGAGTGTACAGGGACCGAACACTGAAGCTTTCTTT. Its protein product is CAWSVQGPNTEAFF.

This clone was counted only a few times. The chain employs TRBV5-1 and TRBJ2-5, with 16 bases aligning to TRBD2. Germline V gives CDR1 SGHRS, CDR2 YFSETQ. With 3 bases clipped from V and 2 bases from J, the junction kept 7 bases outside the gene matches. This CDR3 is 18 amino acids long. This CDR3 is CASSYQGLAGGHQETQYF. CDR3 nucleotide sequence: TGCGCCAGCAGCTACCAGGGACTAGCGGGGGGGCATCAAGAGACCCAGTACTTC.

V is TRBV19 and J is TRBJ1-5, with D perhaps TRBD1 (6 bases). The CDR3 length is 17 residues. In germline, CDR1 is LNHDA, CDR2 SQIVND (reference sequence). The V gene lost 9 bases and the J gene lost 2 bases, with 23 bases spanning the gap. The CDR3 DNA is TGTGCCAGCCACGGGGGGCGTGGGACAACTCGCAATCAGCCCCAGCATTTT. This gives the protein CASHGGRGTTRNQPQHF. The variable domain in full, with the rest retrieved from reference TRBV19 and TRBJ1-5, is DGGITQSPKYLFRKEGQNVTLSCEQNLNHDAMYWYRQDPGQGLRLIYYSQIVNDFQKGDIAEGYSVSREKKESFPLTVTSAQKNPTAFYLCASHGGRGTTRNQPQHFGDGTRLSIL.

The V and J genes are TRBV5-1 and TRBJ2-7, with 7 bases lining up with TRBD2. V was clipped by 0 bases and J by 4 bases; unmatched bases: 10. Per germline, CDR1 SGHRS and CDR2 YFSETQ. CDR3 length: 16 residues. For the CDR3, the DNA is TGCGCCAGCAGCTTGGGAGCGAGCGGGGCCTTATACGAGCAGTACTTC. As protein: CASSLGASGALYEQYF.

The CDR3 nucleotides are TGTGCCAGCTCACCCGAGGACAGGGGGCGCGAGCAGTACTTC. Translation: CASSPEDRGREQYF. The rearrangement uses TRBV18 and TRBJ2-7; 11 bases are a match to TRBD1. Germline values: CDR1 KGHSH, CDR2 LQKENI. The CDR3 is 14 residues long. Unmatched junction bases numbered 4, after V lost 3 bases and J lost 6 bases.

In DNA, the CDR3 is TGTGCCAGCAGCCAAGGGACATCATTCCGCACAGATACGCAGTATTTT. Translation gives CASSQGTSFRTDTQYF. The genes are TRBV14 and TRBJ2-3; D may be TRBD1 (5 bases). The CDR3 consists of 16 residues. CDR1 is SGHDN, CDR2 FVKESK, per germline. V was shortened by 1 base and J by 1 base, with 12 bases between the two germline ends.

The rearrangement joins TRBV30 to TRBJ2-1; the match to TRBD2 covers 10 bases. V gave up 6 bases and J gave up 5 bases; unmatched junction bases: 4. The CDR3 runs 13 residues. CDR1 is GTSNPN, CDR2 SVGIG, per germline (reference sequence). The CDR3 nucleotides read TGTGCCTGTACTAGCGGGACGAACAATGAGCAGTTCTTC. It translates to CACTSGTNNEQFF.

The chain uses TRBV7-3 and TRBJ1-2; D gene uncertain. With 0 bases removed from V and 6 bases from J, the gap between germline ends came to 14 bases. Looked up from germline, CDR1 is SGHTA and CDR2 is FQGTGA. This CDR3 contains 15 residues. CDR3 nucleotide sequence: TGTGCCAGCAGCTTAACGGACGGAACACTCAATGGCTACACCTTC. Protein sequence: CASSLTDGTLNGYTF.

The chain has TRBV5-1 and TRBJ2-3; D is perhaps TRBD1 (5 bases). V lost 5 bases and J lost 0, with 10 bases in between. Germline V gene lookup returns CDR1 SGHRS and CDR2 YFSETQ. The CDR3 loop spans 14 amino acids. DNA of the CDR3: TGCGCCAGCAGGGACACCGGGAGCACAGATACGCAGTATTTT. This gives the protein CASRDTGSTDTQYF.

The rearrangement joins TRBV6-5 to TRBJ1-3; D ambiguous. Trimming stripped 0 bases from V and 3 bases from J, with 9 bases between. The CDR3 totals 15 residues. Germline loops: CDR1 MNHEY, CDR2 SVGAGI. CDR3 sequence reads: CASSYSPTVGNTIYF. CDR3 DNA sequence: TGTGCCAGCAGTTACTCCCCGACGGTTGGAAACACCATATATTTT.

The chain carries TRBV9 and TRBJ2-1; 7 bases map to TRBD2. The V gene's germline CDR1 is SGDLS and CDR2 YYNGEE. The J segment lost 0 bases and the V segment lost 4 bases, leaving 10 bases of the junction unmatched. CDR3 size: 17 residues. The CDR3 sequence: CASSPHGGGFSYNEQFF. The CDR3 coding sequence is TGTGCCAGCAGCCCTCACGGCGGGGGATTCTCCTACAATGAGCAGTTCTTC.

The J gene is TRBJ1-6, the V gene TRBV6-1; D remains ambiguous. The CDR3 loop spans 12 amino acids. CDR1 and CDR2 from the germline V gene are MNHNS and SASEGT. V gave up 5 bases and J gave up 5 bases, with 4 bases separating them. The chain's CDR3 is CASSLNNSPLHF. The DNA of the CDR3 is TGTGCCAGCAGTCTGAATAATTCACCCCTCCACTTT.